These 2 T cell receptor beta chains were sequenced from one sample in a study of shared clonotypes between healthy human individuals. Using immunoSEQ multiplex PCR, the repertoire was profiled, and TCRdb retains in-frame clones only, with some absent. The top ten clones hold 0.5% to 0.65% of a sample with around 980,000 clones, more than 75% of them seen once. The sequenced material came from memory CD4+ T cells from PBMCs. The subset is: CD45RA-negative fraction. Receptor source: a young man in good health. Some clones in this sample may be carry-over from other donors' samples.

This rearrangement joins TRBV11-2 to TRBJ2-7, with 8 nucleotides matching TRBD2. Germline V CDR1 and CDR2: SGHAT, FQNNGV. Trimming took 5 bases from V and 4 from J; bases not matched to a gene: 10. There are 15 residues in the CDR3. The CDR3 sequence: CASSPFELAVYEQYF. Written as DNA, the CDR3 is TGTGCCAGCAGCCCGTTCGAACTAGCGGTTTACGAGCAGTACTTC.

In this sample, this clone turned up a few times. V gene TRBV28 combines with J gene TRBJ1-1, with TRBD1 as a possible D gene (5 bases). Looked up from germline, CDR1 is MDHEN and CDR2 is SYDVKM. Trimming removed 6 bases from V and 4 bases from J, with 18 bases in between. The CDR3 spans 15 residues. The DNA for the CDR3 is TGTGCCAGCAGCCGAGGGACGTTTGGGGTCACTGAAGCTTTCTTT. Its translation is CASSRGTFGVTEAFF.